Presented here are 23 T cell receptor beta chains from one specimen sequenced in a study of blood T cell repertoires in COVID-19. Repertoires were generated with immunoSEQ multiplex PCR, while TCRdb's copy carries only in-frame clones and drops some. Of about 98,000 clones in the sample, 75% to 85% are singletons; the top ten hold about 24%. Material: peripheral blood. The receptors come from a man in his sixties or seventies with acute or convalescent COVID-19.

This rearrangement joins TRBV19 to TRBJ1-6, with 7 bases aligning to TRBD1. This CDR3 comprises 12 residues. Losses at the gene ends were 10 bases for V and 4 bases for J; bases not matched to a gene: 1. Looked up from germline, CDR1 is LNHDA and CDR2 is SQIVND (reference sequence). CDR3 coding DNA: TGTGCCACACAGGGGTATAATTCACCCCTCCACTTT. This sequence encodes CATQGYNSPLHF.

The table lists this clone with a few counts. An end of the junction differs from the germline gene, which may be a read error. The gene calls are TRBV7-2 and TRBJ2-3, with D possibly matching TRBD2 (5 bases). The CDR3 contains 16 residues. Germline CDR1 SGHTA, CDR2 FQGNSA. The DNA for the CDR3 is TGTGCCAGCAGCCCACTAGGGCGGGTCGGCACACATACGCAGTATTTT. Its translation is CASSPLGRVGTHTQYF.

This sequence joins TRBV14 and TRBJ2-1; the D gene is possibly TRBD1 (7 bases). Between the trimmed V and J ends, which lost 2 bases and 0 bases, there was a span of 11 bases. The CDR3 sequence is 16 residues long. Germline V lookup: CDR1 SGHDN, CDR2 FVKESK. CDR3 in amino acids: CASSQQGGRSYNEQFF. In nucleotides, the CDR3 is TGTGCCAGCAGCCAACAGGGGGGCCGCTCCTACAATGAGCAGTTCTTC.

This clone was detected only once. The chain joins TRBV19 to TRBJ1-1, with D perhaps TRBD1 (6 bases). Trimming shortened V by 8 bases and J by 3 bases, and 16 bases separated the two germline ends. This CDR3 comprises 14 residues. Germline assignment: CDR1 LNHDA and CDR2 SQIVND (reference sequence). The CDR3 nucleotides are TGTGCCAGTCAGGTGGCAGGGGCAGACACTGAAGCTTTCTTT. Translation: CASQVAGADTEAFF.

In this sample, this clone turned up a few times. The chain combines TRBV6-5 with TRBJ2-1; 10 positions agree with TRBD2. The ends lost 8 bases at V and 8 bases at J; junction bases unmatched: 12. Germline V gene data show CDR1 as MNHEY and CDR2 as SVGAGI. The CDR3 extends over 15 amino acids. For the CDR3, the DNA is TGTGCCAGCGGCCCGAGGCTAGCGGGAGTCGATGAGCAGTTCTTC. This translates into CASGPRLAGVDEQFF.

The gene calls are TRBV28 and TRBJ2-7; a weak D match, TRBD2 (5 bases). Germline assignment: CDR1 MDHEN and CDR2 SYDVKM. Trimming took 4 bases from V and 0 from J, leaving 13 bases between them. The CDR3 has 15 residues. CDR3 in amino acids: CASSSSGSHSYEQYF. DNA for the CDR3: TGTGCCAGCAGTTCGTCGGGGAGCCACTCCTACGAGCAGTACTTC.

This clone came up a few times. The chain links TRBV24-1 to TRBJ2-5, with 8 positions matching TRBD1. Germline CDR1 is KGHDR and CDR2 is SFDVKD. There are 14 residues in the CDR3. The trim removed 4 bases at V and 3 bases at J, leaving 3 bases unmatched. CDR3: CATSEQDREETQYF. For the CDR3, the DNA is TGTGCCACCAGTGAACAGGACAGGGAAGAGACCCAGTACTTC.

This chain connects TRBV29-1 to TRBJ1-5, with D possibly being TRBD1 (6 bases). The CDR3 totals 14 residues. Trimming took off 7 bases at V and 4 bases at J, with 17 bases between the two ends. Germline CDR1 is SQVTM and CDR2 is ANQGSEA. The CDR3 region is CSASGGVGNQPQHF. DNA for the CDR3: TGCAGCGCCTCGGGGGGCGTAGGAAATCAGCCCCAGCATTTT.

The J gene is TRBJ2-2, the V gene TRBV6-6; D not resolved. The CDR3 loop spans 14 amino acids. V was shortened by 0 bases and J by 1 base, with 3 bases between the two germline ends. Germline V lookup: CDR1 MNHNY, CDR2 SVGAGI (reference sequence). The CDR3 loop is CASSYSQNTGELFF. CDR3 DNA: TGTGCCAGCAGTTACTCCCAGAACACCGGGGAGCTGTTTTTT.

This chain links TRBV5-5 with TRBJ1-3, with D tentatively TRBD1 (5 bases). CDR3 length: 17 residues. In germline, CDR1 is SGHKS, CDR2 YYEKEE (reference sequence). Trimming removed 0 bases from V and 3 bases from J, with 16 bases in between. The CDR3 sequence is CASSLEGQGTSGNTIYF. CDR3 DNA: TGTGCCAGCAGCTTGGAGGGCCAGGGTACGAGTGGAAACACCATATATTTT.

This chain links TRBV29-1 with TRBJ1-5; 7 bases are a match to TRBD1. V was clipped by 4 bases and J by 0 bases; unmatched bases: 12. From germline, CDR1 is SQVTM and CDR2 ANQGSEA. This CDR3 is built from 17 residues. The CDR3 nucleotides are TGCAGCGTTGTAGAAGACACAGGGGTTTATAGCAATCAGCCCCAGCATTTT. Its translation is CSVVEDTGVYSNQPQHF.

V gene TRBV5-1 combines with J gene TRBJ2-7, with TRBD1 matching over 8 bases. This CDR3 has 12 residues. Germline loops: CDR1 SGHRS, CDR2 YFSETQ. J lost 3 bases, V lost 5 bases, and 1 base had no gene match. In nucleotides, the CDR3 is TGCGCCAGCAGAGGACAGGGCTACGAGCAGTACTTC. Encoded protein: CASRGQGYEQYF.

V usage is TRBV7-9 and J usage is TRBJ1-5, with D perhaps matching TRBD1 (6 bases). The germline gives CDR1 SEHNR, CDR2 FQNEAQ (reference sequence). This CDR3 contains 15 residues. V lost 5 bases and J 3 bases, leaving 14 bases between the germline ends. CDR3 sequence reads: CASSPKGQDNQPQHF. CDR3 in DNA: TGTGCCAGCAGCCCGAAGGGACAAGACAATCAGCCCCAGCATTTT.

The chain's CDR3 is CAWNRGLAGAGEQFF. CDR3 in DNA: TGTGCCTGGAACCGGGGACTAGCGGGAGCAGGCGAGCAGTTCTTC. The V call is TRBV30, the J call TRBJ2-1; 14 bases are shared with TRBD2. Unmatched junction bases numbered 9, after V lost 4 bases and J lost 10 bases. The CDR3 is 15 amino acids. Germline CDR1 GTSNPN, CDR2 SVGIG (reference sequence).

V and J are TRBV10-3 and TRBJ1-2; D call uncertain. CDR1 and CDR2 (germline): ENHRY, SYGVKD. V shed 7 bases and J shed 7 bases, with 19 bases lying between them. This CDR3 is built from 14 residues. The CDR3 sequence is CAITADGNRGGYTF. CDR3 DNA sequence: TGTGCCATCACCGCGGACGGAAATCGGGGTGGCTACACCTTC.

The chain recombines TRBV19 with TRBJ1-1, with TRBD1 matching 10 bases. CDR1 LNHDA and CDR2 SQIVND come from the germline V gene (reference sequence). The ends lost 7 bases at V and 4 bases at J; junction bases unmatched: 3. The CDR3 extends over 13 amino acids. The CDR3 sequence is CASTGQGTTEAFF. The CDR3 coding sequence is TGTGCCAGTACGGGACAGGGGACCACTGAAGCTTTCTTT.

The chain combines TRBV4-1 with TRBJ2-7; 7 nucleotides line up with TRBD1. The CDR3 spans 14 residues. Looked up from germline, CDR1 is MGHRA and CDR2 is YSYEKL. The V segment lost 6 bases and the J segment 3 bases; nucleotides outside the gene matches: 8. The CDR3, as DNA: TGCGCCAGCAGTTTCCGACAGGGCAACTACGAGCAGTACTTC. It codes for CASSFRQGNYEQYF.

The CDR3 spells CASSPLGTGAGGYTF. DNA of the CDR3: TGTGCCAGCAGTCCCCTTGGGACAGGTGCGGGGGGCTACACCTTC. This sequence joins TRBV28 and TRBJ1-2; the match to TRBD1 covers 8 bases. CDR1 and CDR2 from the germline V gene are MDHEN and SYDVKM. CDR3 length equals 15 residues. V was clipped by 5 bases and J by 8 bases; unmatched bases: 13.

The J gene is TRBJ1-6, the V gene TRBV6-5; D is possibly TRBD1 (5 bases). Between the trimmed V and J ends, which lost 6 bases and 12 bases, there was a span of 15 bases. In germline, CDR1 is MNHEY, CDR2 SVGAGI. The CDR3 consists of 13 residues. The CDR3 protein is CASRPGRGGPLHF. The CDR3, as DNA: TGTGCCAGCAGGCCGGGGCGGGGGGGACCCCTCCACTTT.

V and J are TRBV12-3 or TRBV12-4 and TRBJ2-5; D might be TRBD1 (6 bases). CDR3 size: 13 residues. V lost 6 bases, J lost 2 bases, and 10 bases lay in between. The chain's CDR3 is CASSRGTQETQYF. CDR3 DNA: TGTGCCAGCAGCCGAGGGACACAAGAGACCCAGTACTTC.

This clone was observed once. CDR3 sequence: CASSLQGYEQYF. Here the CDR3 DNA reads TGTGCCAGCAGTCTACAGGGGTACGAGCAGTACTTC. The chain recombines TRBV28 with TRBJ2-7, with 7 bases fitting TRBD1. The length of the CDR3 is 12 residues. With V trimmed by 5 bases and J by 4 bases, 2 bases remained unmatched. The germline V gene encodes CDR1 MDHEN and CDR2 SYDVKM. Full variable domain (rest looked up from reference TRBV28 and TRBJ2-7): DVKVTQSSRYLVKRTGEKVFLECVQDMDHENMFWYRQDPGLGLRLIYFSYDVKMKEKGDIPEGYSVSREKKERFSLILESASTNQTSMYLCASSLQGYEQYFGPGTRLTVT.

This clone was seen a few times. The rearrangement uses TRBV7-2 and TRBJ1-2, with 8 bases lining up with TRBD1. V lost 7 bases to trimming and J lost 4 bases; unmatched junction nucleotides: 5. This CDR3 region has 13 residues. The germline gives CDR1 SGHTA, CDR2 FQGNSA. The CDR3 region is CASTLDRGYGYTF. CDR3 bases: TGTGCCAGCACCCTAGACAGGGGCTATGGCTACACCTTC.

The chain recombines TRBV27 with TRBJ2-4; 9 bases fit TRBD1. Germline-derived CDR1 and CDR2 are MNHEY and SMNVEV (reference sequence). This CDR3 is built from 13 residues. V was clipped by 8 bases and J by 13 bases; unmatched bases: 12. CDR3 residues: CASGGQGSPPQYF. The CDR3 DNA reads TGTGCCAGCGGCGGACAGGGGAGCCCTCCGCAGTACTTC.